This T cell receptor (beta chain) came from a study of regulatory T cells in long-lasting Graves disease. Notes on the study in general: Persistent disease samples used TRBV28, TRBJ1-2 and TRBJ2-5 preferentially.

iRepertoire HTBI primers and Arm-PCR of CDR3 regions built TCR beta libraries. MiXCR, run by TCRdb on the multiplex PCR reads, gives a single entry per CDR3 protein. This table holds approximately 390,000 distinct CDR3 sequences, around 15% found once. Time point reported: newly diagnosed GD, antithyroid drugs for less than 3 months. RNA extracted from PBMCs served as the sequencing template. Recruitment took place at an endocrinology department in Xi'an, China. This CDR3 has 10 amino acids. The germline gives CDR1 DFQATT, CDR2 SNEGSKA (reference sequence). Trimming shortened V by 5 bases and J by 10 bases, and 9 bases separated the two germline ends. This clonotype was detected ten times or more. Its antigen remains unknown. These same records also appear under a second study, on T cells in Graves' hyperthyroidism and ophthalmopathy.

The chain carries TRBV20-1 and TRBJ2-1; D gene uncertain. This clonotype was sampled from a woman aged 18-29 years with Graves disease. Sequenced here: peripheral blood mononuclear cells (PBMCs), sampled at new diagnosis, from a patient treated with antithyroid drugs. CDR3 loop: CSAARVEQFF. CDR3 DNA: TGCAGTGCTGCTCGGGTCGAGCAGTTCTTC.